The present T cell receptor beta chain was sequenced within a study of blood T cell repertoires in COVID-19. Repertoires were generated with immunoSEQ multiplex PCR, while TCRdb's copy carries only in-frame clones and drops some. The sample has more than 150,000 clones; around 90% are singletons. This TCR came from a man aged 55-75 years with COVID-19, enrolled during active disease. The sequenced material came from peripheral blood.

CDR3 loop: CASSSPRPQSFTEAFF. Written as DNA, the CDR3 is TGTGCCAGCAGTTCGCCCCGTCCGCAGTCGTTCACTGAAGCTTTCTTT. This chain joins TRBV28 and TRBJ1-1; D not certain. CDR1 is MDHEN and CDR2 is SYDVKM in the germline V gene. Deletions cut 4 bases from V and 4 bases from J, with 19 bases between. The CDR3 consists of 16 residues.